The following is a TCR beta chain sequence with its context. The data are from a study of cytomegalovirus exposure and HLA in healthy donors. PCR involved 60 Vbeta and 13 Jbeta primers. Assay used: immunoSEQ multiplex PCR; TCRdb lists only in-frame clones, some missing. The sample records some 130,000 clones, 79% being singletons. The CDR3 consists of 17 residues. Trimming took 1 base from V and 3 from J, leaving 13 bases between them. The chain uses TRBV23-1 and TRBJ2-6, with D perhaps TRBD2 (5 bases). TRBV23-1 is designated an ORF whose function remains uncertain. The specimen was PBMCs. This TCR was sampled from a man aged 18 to 35 in good health and CMV-seronegative. In DNA, the CDR3 is TGCGCCAGCAGTCAATTAGGCCTCGAGGGTGGGGCCAACGTCCTGACTTTC. Its translation: CASSQLGLEGGANVLTF.